The 23 T cell receptor beta chains in this list originate from one sample, sequenced in a study of molecular identifiers for immune sequencing clone quantification. TCRdb recomputed calls from the PCR reads with MiXCR, one row per CDR3 protein. Here the sample spans 300,000 to 350,000 distinct CDR3 sequences, 20% to 25% being singletons. The source material was naive CD8+ T cells from blood, with Jurkat cell RNA spiked in. Subset denoted: FACS-sorted CD8+CD4-CCR7+CD45RA+ naive T cells. The source is a human donor in good health. Some libraries in this study had Jurkat cell RNA spiked in.

This clonotype has a count of ten or more. The J gene is TRBJ2-3, the V gene TRBV5-4; 10 bases fit TRBD2. Germline assignment: CDR1 SGHNT and CDR2 YYREEE (reference sequence). The CDR3 covers 15 residues. The V segment lost 4 bases and the J segment 3 bases; nucleotides outside the gene matches: 5. Written as DNA, the CDR3 is TGTGCCAGCAGCCTGACTAGCGGGCCGACAGATACGCAGTATTTT. Translation: CASSLTSGPTDTQYF.

The rearrangement joins TRBV11-2 to TRBJ2-3, with D possibly TRBD2 on 6 matching bases. Trimming shortened V by 2 bases and J by 0 bases, and 12 bases separated the two germline ends. CDR1 and CDR2 (germline): SGHAT, FQNNGV. The CDR3 is 16 residues long. CDR3 residues: CASSLSVSGSTDTQYF. The CDR3 DNA sequence: TGTGCCAGCAGCTTATCGGTTAGCGGTAGCACAGATACGCAGTATTTT.

This clonotype has at least ten counts. The chain joins TRBV3-1 to TRBJ2-7, with 9 bases fitting TRBD1. V was clipped by 5 bases and J by 3 bases; unmatched bases: 5. The CDR3 length is 14 residues. From germline, CDR1 is LGHDT and CDR2 YNNKEL (reference sequence). CDR3 sequence reads: CASSADRGYYEQYF. The CDR3 bases are TGTGCCAGCAGCGCAGACAGGGGGTACTACGAGCAGTACTTC.

This clonotype came up many times. The chain has TRBV6-5 and TRBJ1-5; 8 bases are shared with TRBD1. This CDR3 spans 15 amino acids. Germline CDR1 and CDR2: MNHEY and SVGAGI. V lost 6 bases and J lost 6; bases outside the gene matches: 10. The CDR3 protein is CASRVQGDGSQPQHF. CDR3 nucleotide sequence: TGTGCCAGCAGAGTACAGGGGGATGGGAGTCAGCCCCAGCATTTT.

This clonotype has at least ten counts. The chain couples TRBV9 to TRBJ2-2, with unresolved D. The CDR3 spans 14 residues. CDR1 SGDLS and CDR2 YYNGEE come from the germline V gene. V was trimmed by 0 bases and J by 4 bases, leaving 7 bases between them. This CDR3 reads CASSVATSTGELFF. The CDR3 DNA is TGTGCCAGCAGCGTAGCTACAAGCACCGGGGAGCTGTTTTTT.

Remarks on this clonotype: Just one base apart from a much larger clone, this may be a read error. The chain joins TRBV7-3 to TRBJ2-1, with TRBD2 matching 7 bases. The CDR3 loop spans 16 amino acids. Germline loops: CDR1 SGHTA, CDR2 FQGTGA. V shed 1 base and J 5 bases; nucleotides not matched to a gene: 8. The CDR3 DNA reads TGTGCCAGCAGCTTAAATTTTGCGGGAGAGCACAATGAGCAGTTCTTC. Translated, it gives CASSLNFAGEHNEQFF. The complete variable domain, with remaining parts taken from reference TRBV7-3 and TRBJ2-1, reads GAGVSQTPSNKVTEKGKYVELRCDPISGHTALYWYRQSLGQGPEFLIYFQGTGAADDSGLPNDRFFAVRPEGSVSTLKIQRTERGDSAVYLCASSLNFAGEHNEQFFGPGTRLTVL.

DNA for the CDR3: TGTGCCAGCAGCCAAGAGGTAGCGGGATACACAGATACGCAGTATTTT. Amino acid sequence: CASSQEVAGYTDTQYF. This sequence joins TRBV4-2 and TRBJ2-3; the match to TRBD2 covers 8 bases. Germline V gene data show CDR1 as LGHNA and CDR2 as YNFKEQ. V lost 0 bases and J lost 2; bases outside the gene matches: 4. The CDR3 totals 16 residues.

This clonotype was counted a single time. A much larger clone sits a single nucleotide away, making a read error possible. The rearrangement uses TRBV5-3 and TRBJ2-2; D is tentatively TRBD1 or TRBD2 (5 bases each). TRBV5-3 is placed among ORFs of uncertain function. The CDR3 has 15 amino acids. CDR3 region: CASSLVQGNTGELLF. The CDR3 DNA reads TGTGCCAGCAGCTTGGTCCAGGGAAACACCGGGGAGCTGCTTTTT.

The chain has TRBV15 and TRBJ2-3, with D possibly matching TRBD1 (5 bases). CDR3 length: 16 amino acids. V was pared by 0 bases and J by 5 bases, with 15 bases between. Germline V gene lookup returns CDR1 LNHNV and CDR2 YYDKDF (reference sequence). The CDR3 sequence is CATSRDGAGHLDTQYF. The DNA of the CDR3 is TGTGCCACCAGCAGAGATGGGGCAGGGCATTTAGATACGCAGTATTTT. Full variable domain (missing parts from reference TRBV15 and TRBJ2-3): DAMVIQNPRYQVTQFGKPVTLSCSQTLNHNVMYWYQQKSSQAPKLLFHYYDKDFNNEADTPDNFQSRRPNTSFCFLDIRSPGLGDTAMYLCATSRDGAGHLDTQYFGPGTRLTVL.

With regard to this clonotype: The junction does not match germline at one end; this may be a read error. The chain couples TRBV6-2 or TRBV6-3 to TRBJ1-1; D uncertain. The CDR3 is made up of 13 amino acids. Germline V CDR1 and CDR2: MNHEY, SVGEGT. CDR3 sequence: CASIWAQNAEAFF. The DNA of the CDR3 is TGTGCCAGCATTTGGGCCCAGAACGCTGAAGCTTTCTTT.

The V and J genes are TRBV7-6 and TRBJ2-3, with TRBD2 matching 12 bases. With V trimmed by 2 bases and J by 3 bases, 3 bases remained unmatched. In germline, CDR1 is SGHVS, CDR2 FNYEAQ. CDR3 length: 16 amino acids. The CDR3 region is CASSLRTSGETDTQYF. The CDR3 DNA reads TGTGCCAGCAGCTTAAGGACTAGCGGGGAAACAGATACGCAGTATTTT.

This clonotype was seen ten or more times. The chain is built from TRBV7-6 and TRBJ1-2; TRBD1 is a possible D gene (6 bases). The CDR3 spans 15 residues. Trimming pared 5 bases from V and 0 bases from J, leaving 13 bases between. CDR1 is SGHVS and CDR2 is FNYEAQ in the germline V gene. CDR3 sequence: CASSRSQGSNYGYTF. CDR3 nucleotides: TGTGCCAGCAGCCGAAGCCAGGGGTCTAACTATGGCTACACCTTC.

This clonotype was counted between two and nine times. V usage is TRBV6-2 or TRBV6-3 and J usage is TRBJ2-2; TRBD1 matches 7 bases. The germline CDR1 and CDR2 sequences are MNHEY and SVGEGT. This CDR3 contains 14 residues. The V segment lost 7 bases and the J segment 6 bases; nucleotides outside the gene matches: 8. CDR3: CASNGQERAGELFF. Here the CDR3 DNA reads TGTGCCAGCAATGGACAGGAGAGAGCCGGGGAGCTGTTTTTT.

With respect to this clonotype: A much larger clone lies one base from this, so it may be a read error. CDR3 nucleotides: TGTGCCGCCAGTGATTTACCCGGGAATGAGCAGTTCTTC. As protein: CAASDLPGNEQFF. The chain has TRBV24-1 and TRBJ2-1; D call uncertain. The CDR3 runs 13 residues. In germline, CDR1 is KGHDR, CDR2 SFDVKD.

Details on this clonotype: A much more abundant neighbour one base away suggests this may be a read error. The V gene is TRBV4-2, the J gene TRBJ1-2; D remains unclear. This CDR3 spans 12 amino acids. The germline gives CDR1 LGHNA, CDR2 YNFKEQ. Trimming took off 1 base at V and 8 bases at J, with 8 bases between the two ends. The CDR3 DNA reads TGTGCCAGCAGCCAAGCTGGGCCAGGCTACACCTTC. Protein product: CASSQAGPGYTF.

With regard to this clonotype: A read error may be the cause here, since a much bigger clone is one base away. This chain links TRBV4-3 with TRBJ2-7; 7 bases are shared with TRBD1. J lost 6 bases, V lost 1 base, and 3 bases had no gene match. The germline V gene encodes CDR1 LGHNA and CDR2 YSLEER. This CDR3 has 13 amino acids. The CDR3 region is CASSQATGREQYF. The CDR3 DNA follows: TGCGCCAGCAGCCAAGCGACAGGGCGCGAGCAGTACTTC.

This clonotype has at least ten counts. The V gene is TRBV2, the J gene TRBJ2-3, with no clear D. This CDR3 has 16 amino acids. Germline-derived CDR1 and CDR2 are SNHLY and FYNNEI. V shed 5 bases and J shed 2 bases, with 17 bases lying between them. The CDR3 loop reads CASSPPVSELTDTQYF. The DNA for the CDR3 is TGTGCCAGCAGTCCCCCCGTCAGCGAGCTCACAGATACGCAGTATTTT.

Many counts were recorded for this clonotype. This chain connects TRBV7-9 to TRBJ2-1, with 7 bases matching TRBD2. J gave up 8 bases and V 3 bases, and 4 bases lay outside the gene matches. In germline, CDR1 is SEHNR, CDR2 FQNEAQ (reference sequence). The CDR3 consists of 13 residues. CDR3 protein: CASSFGEGYEQFF. CDR3 bases: TGTGCCAGCAGCTTTGGGGAGGGGTATGAGCAGTTCTTC.

For this clonotype: A much larger clone lies one base from this, so it may be a read error. In DNA, the CDR3 is TGTGCCGGCAGGGGGATTGGAGGGCGTACTGAAGCTTTCTTT. Translating it yields CAGRGIGGRTEAFF. The chain uses TRBV2 and TRBJ1-1, with 7 positions matching TRBD1. The CDR3 loop spans 14 amino acids. CDR1 is SNHLY, CDR2 FYNNEI, per germline. The whole variable domain, filled in from reference TRBV2 and TRBJ1-1, reads EPEVTQTPSHQVTQMGQEVILRCVPISNHLYFYWYRQILGQKVEFLVSFYNNEISEKSEIFDDQFSVERPDGSNFTLKIRSTKLEDSAMYFCAGRGIGGRTEAFFGQGTRLTVV.

For this clonotype: This could be a read error, since a much larger clone is one nucleotide away. The V and J genes are TRBV7-9 and TRBJ2-5; TRBD2 aligns across 8 bases. The CDR3 extends over 16 amino acids. The V gene's germline CDR1 is SEHNR and CDR2 FQNEAQ (reference sequence). The CDR3 here is CANSSISGSQQETQYF. For the CDR3, the DNA is TGTGCCAACAGCTCGATAAGCGGGAGCCAGCAAGAGACCCAGTACTTC.

This clonotype was counted many times. V is TRBV28 and J is TRBJ2-7, with a tentative D call TRBD2 (5 bases). The CDR3 has 12 residues. Germline V gene data show CDR1 as MDHEN and CDR2 as SYDVKM. Trimming cost V 3 bases and J 9 bases, with 12 bases left between them. For the CDR3, the DNA is TGTGCCAGCAGTTTGACGGGAATCCCGCAGTACTTC. This sequence encodes CASSLTGIPQYF.

In its sample, this clonotype was seen many times. The chain joins TRBV12-3 or TRBV12-4 to TRBJ2-7; D call uncertain. CDR3 length: 12 residues. V lost 3 bases and J 5 bases, leaving 8 bases between the germline ends. CDR3 amino acids: CASSFSGNEQYF. DNA of the CDR3: TGTGCCAGCAGTTTTTCGGGTAACGAGCAGTACTTC.

This clonotype was seen repeatedly, ten times or more. The chain combines TRBV9 with TRBJ2-7; a possible D gene is TRBD1 (6 bases). The CDR3 length is 15 residues. Germline V lookup: CDR1 SGDLS, CDR2 YYNGEE. V shed 4 bases and J shed 3 bases, with 17 bases lying between them. This CDR3 reads CASSPGRDKIYEQYF. In nucleotides, the CDR3 is TGTGCCAGCAGCCCCGGCCGGGACAAGATCTACGAGCAGTACTTC.